A selection of T cell receptor beta chains follows, all from one sample in a study of T-cell reconstitution after alpha-beta-depleted transplantation in children. TCRdb fed the PCR reads into MiXCR, producing one record per CDR3 protein. Of about 300,000 distinct CDR3 sequences listed, around 7.3% are singletons. The specimen comprised peripheral blood, sampled 360 days after TCRalphabeta/CD19-depleted stem cell transplant. These receptors all come from a female patient between 2 and 15 years old who had a stem cell transplant for Fanconi anemia, so the T cells may come from the graft donor. The CDR3 runs from the conserved cysteine through the conserved F or W. A D gene is named only where the DNA matches it firmly. Clone size appears in some rows only: once, few, many, or a class for an expanded clone.

j_call	cdr3_length	clone_size	v_call	d_call	cdr3_nt	cdr3_aa
TRBJ2-4	13	NA	TRBV5-6	NA	TGTGCCAGCAGCCCCAGAGGAGTAAACATTCAGTACTTC	CASSPRGVNIQYF
TRBJ2-5	15	few	TRBV20-1	TRBD2	TGCAGTGCCGGTGGACTAGCGGGGGGGCGGGGGACCCAGTACTTC	CSAGGLAGGRGTQYF
TRBJ2-1	15	few	TRBV20-1	TRBD2	TGCAGTGCTAGAAGTGGAGCGGGGCTCTACAATGAGCAGTTCTTC	CSARSGAGLYNEQFF
TRBJ2-1	14	many	TRBV27	NA	TGTGCCAGCAGCCGATCGATGGATTACAATGAGCAGTTCTTC	CASSRSMDYNEQFF
TRBJ2-3	22	few	TRBV4-1	TRBD2	TGCGCCAGCAGCCAAGGGGACCCACTACGACTAGCGGGGGATGGAGGCACAGATACGCAGTATTTT	CASSQGDPLRLAGDGGTDTQYF
TRBJ2-7	14	few	TRBV5-4	TRBD2	TGTGCCAGCAGCCCCCGGGGGGAGAACTACGAGCAGTACTTC	CASSPRGENYEQYF
TRBJ2-1	15	many	TRBV20-1	TRBD2	TGCAGTGCTAGAGCCGGAGCGGGACGGTACAATGAGCAGTTCTTC	CSARAGAGRYNEQFF
TRBJ1-1	13	many	TRBV29-1	TRBD1	TGCAGCGTCAGCGGACAGGGGGGGACTGAAGCTTTCTTT	CSVSGQGGTEAFF
TRBJ2-1	13	many	TRBV20-1	TRBD2	TGCAGTGCTTCTAGCGGGGGGGCCCATGAGCAGTTCTTC	CSASSGGAHEQFF
TRBJ2-3	11	NA	TRBV30	NA	TGTGCCTGGAGTTACGGGGATACGCAGTATTTT	CAWSYGDTQYF
TRBJ1-3	19	many	TRBV7-6	NA	TGTGCCAGCAGCTTATCGATGGCGGCGGTCGGGAAAGCTGGAAACACCATATATTTT	CASSLSMAAVGKAGNTIYF
TRBJ1-1	12	NA	TRBV7-3	TRBD1	TGTGCCAGCAGCCAGGGGGGATCTGAAGCTTTCTTT	CASSQGGSEAFF